This passage covers 9 T cell receptor beta chains from one sample sequenced in a study of blood T cells in healthy people across ages. Combining a sample-barcoded 5' primer with a J-beta primer mix, a second PCR ran for 7 to 11 cycles. TCRdb reprocessed the 5' RACE reads with MiXCR, giving one entry per CDR3 protein. The sample carries 1,100,000 or so distinct CDR3 sequences, over 35% recorded once. Sequencing input: blood. The receptor set was obtained from an older woman in good health.

The count of this clonotype is one. This chain links TRBV3-1 with TRBJ2-5; D remains ambiguous. The better agreement between TRBJ2-7 and the DNA end casts doubt on the J call. The CDR3 is made up of 15 amino acids. In germline, CDR1 is LGHDT, CDR2 YNNKEL (reference sequence). The chain's CDR3 is CASSQDPLPRNEQYF. The CDR3 region has the DNA TGTGCCAGCAGCCAAGACCCCCTCCCTCGCAACGAGCAGTACTTC.

This chain joins TRBV5-1 and TRBJ2-1, with 10 positions matching TRBD2. CDR1 is SGHRS and CDR2 is YFSETQ in the germline V gene. V dropped 4 bases and J dropped 3; count of bases not matched to a gene: 7. This CDR3 region has 16 residues. Here the CDR3 reads CASSPPGLAFYNEQFF. CDR3 coding DNA: TGCGCCAGCAGCCCCCCGGGACTAGCGTTCTACAATGAGCAGTTCTTC.

This clonotype has a handful of counts. The V gene is TRBV3-1, the J gene TRBJ2-1; maybe TRBD1 (6 bases). The V end lost 3 bases, the J end lost 4 bases, and 10 bases lay between the germline ends. Germline values: CDR1 LGHDT, CDR2 YNNKEL (reference sequence). There are 14 residues in the CDR3. CDR3 nucleotides: TGTGCCAGCAGCCACAGGACAGATTACAATGAGCAGTTCTTC. Translation gives CASSHRTDYNEQFF.

This clonotype was counted only a few times. The chain uses TRBV4-2 and TRBJ2-4; 12 nucleotides line up with TRBD2. V gave up 4 bases and J gave up 6 bases; unmatched junction bases: 7. This CDR3 contains 16 residues. Germline CDR1 LGHNA, CDR2 YNFKEQ. The CDR3 loop is CASSRVGTSGPNIQYF. The CDR3 nucleotides read TGTGCCAGCAGCCGAGTCGGGACTAGCGGGCCAAACATTCAGTACTTC.

The DNA of the CDR3 is TGCAGTGCCATTCCCGGGACAGCCTACGAGCAGTACTTC. It codes for CSAIPGTAYEQYF. This rearrangement joins TRBV20-1 to TRBJ2-7, with TRBD1 matching 7 bases. CDR3 length: 13 residues. J gave up 2 bases and V 6 bases, and 7 bases lay outside the gene matches. The germline CDR1 and CDR2 sequences are DFQATT and SNEGSKA (reference sequence).

The chain employs TRBV24-1 and TRBJ2-1; D gene unclear. Trimming took 1 base from V and 8 from J, leaving 8 bases between them. The CDR3 has 13 residues. Germline V gene sequence: CDR1 KGHDR, CDR2 SFDVKD. DNA for the CDR3: TGTGCCACCAGTGATTTCGGCGAATATGAGCAGTTCTTC. This gives the protein CATSDFGEYEQFF.

The chain has TRBV20-1 and TRBJ2-1; TRBD1 is a possible D gene (5 bases). From germline, CDR1 is DFQATT and CDR2 SNEGSKA (reference sequence). The CDR3 runs to 14 residues. Trimming removed 3 bases from V and 8 bases from J, with 17 bases in between. The CDR3 region has the DNA TGCAGTGCTAGCGCTCTAGGCACCAGGGATGAGCAGTTCTTC. Translating it yields CSASALGTRDEQFF.

This clonotype showed up just a few times. The rearrangement links TRBV5-1 to TRBJ2-7, with a possible D match to TRBD2 (6 bases). This CDR3 is 13 amino acids long. Germline-derived CDR1 and CDR2 are SGHRS and YFSETQ. V lost 4 bases to trimming and J lost 1 base, with 9 bases between them. The chain's CDR3 is CASSRDWSYEQYF. The CDR3 bases are TGCGCCAGCAGCAGGGACTGGTCCTACGAGCAGTACTTC.

This chain links TRBV20-1 with TRBJ2-3; a possible D gene is TRBD1 (6 bases). The CDR3 length is 13 residues. In germline, CDR1 is DFQATT, CDR2 SNEGSKA (reference sequence). V was trimmed by 2 bases and J by 5 bases, leaving 11 bases between them. The CDR3 nucleotides read TGCAGTGCTAGACAGGGGCTGGGAGATACGCAGTATTTT. Translated: CSARQGLGDTQYF.